These 9 T cell receptor beta chains were all obtained from the same sample, sequenced in a study of cytomegalovirus exposure and HLA in healthy donors. Use of 60 Vbeta and 13 Jbeta primers characterized the PCR. Using immunoSEQ multiplex PCR, the repertoire was profiled, and TCRdb retains in-frame clones only, with some absent. Of over 150,000 clones in the sample, 84% were seen once. Sequencing was done on a sample of PBMCs. These receptor sequences come from a girl aged 10 to 17 in good health and CMV-seropositive.

The rearrangement uses TRBV28 and TRBJ2-5, with 8 bases lining up with TRBD1. The CDR3 spans 15 residues. CDR1 is MDHEN, CDR2 SYDVKM, per germline. V trimming: 1 base; J trimming: 4 bases; junction bases outside the gene matches: 5. The CDR3 bases are TGTGCCAGCAGTTTATCCCTACAGGGGGGAGAGACCCAGTACTTC. It codes for CASSLSLQGGETQYF.

In the case of this clone: The junction shows a germline mismatch at one end, possibly a read error. V and J are TRBV25-1 and TRBJ2-7, with TRBD2 matching 7 bases. The CDR3 sequence is 10 residues long. Germline lookup yields CDR1 MGHDK and CDR2 SYGVNS. DNA of the CDR3: TGTGCCAGCAGTGAACGGGGGGTTTCCTTC. Translation: CASSERGVSF.

The chain links TRBV5-6 to TRBJ1-1, with D unresolved. This CDR3 contains 15 residues. Per the germline V gene, CDR1 is SGHDT and CDR2 is YYEEEE. The V gene lost 3 bases and the J gene lost 1 base, with 13 bases spanning the gap. CDR3 protein: CASSYGLRANTEAFF. Here the CDR3 DNA reads TGTGCCAGCAGCTATGGACTTCGAGCGAACACTGAAGCTTTCTTT.

This chain links TRBV7-8 with TRBJ2-7; TRBD1 might be the D (5 bases). V was clipped by 2 bases and J by 1 base, with 18 bases between them. This CDR3 contains 17 residues. The germline gives CDR1 SGHVS, CDR2 FQNEAQ. CDR3 sequence reads: CASSLRNWPGKSYEQYF. In nucleotides, the CDR3 is TGTGCCAGCAGCTTAAGAAATTGGCCAGGGAAATCCTACGAGCAGTACTTC.

V usage is TRBV30 and J usage is TRBJ1-2, with 12 bases aligning to TRBD1. CDR1 and CDR2 from the germline V gene are GTSNPN and SVGIG (reference sequence). The V and J ends lost 1 base and 8 bases, in that order; junction bases with no gene match: 8. The length of the CDR3 is 15 residues. Here the CDR3 reads CAWSDPGQGAQGYTF. The CDR3 DNA sequence: TGTGCCTGGAGTGATCCGGGACAGGGGGCGCAAGGCTACACCTTC.

The chain uses TRBV5-8 and TRBJ1-2, with 7 bases identical to TRBD1. V shed 4 bases, J shed 2 bases, and the junction held 11 bases outside the gene matches. CDR1 is SGHTS and CDR2 is YDEGEE in the germline V gene. The CDR3 is 16 residues long. CDR3 sequence reads: CASSIHGQVRNYGYTF. The CDR3 DNA is TGTGCCAGCAGCATACACGGACAGGTCAGGAACTATGGCTACACCTTC.

V and J are TRBV14 and TRBJ2-1; D is undetermined. Germline V CDR1 and CDR2: SGHDN, FVKESK. This CDR3 contains 12 residues. The V end lost 0 bases, the J end lost 9 bases, and 6 bases lay between the germline ends. This CDR3 is CASSQDPGEQFF. In DNA, the CDR3 is TGTGCCAGCAGCCAAGATCCCGGTGAGCAGTTCTTC.

V is TRBV14 and J is TRBJ1-1; D is uncertain. The germline CDR1 and CDR2 sequences are SGHDN and FVKESK. The CDR3 runs 14 residues. Trimming removed 4 bases from V and 5 bases from J, with 14 bases in between. Here the CDR3 reads CASSPYPGYTEAFF. The CDR3 bases are TGTGCCAGCAGCCCATACCCCGGGTATACTGAAGCTTTCTTT.

This clone was picked up one time. V gene TRBV2 combines with J gene TRBJ1-2; D unresolved. This CDR3 has 11 amino acids. Germline CDR1 and CDR2: SNHLY and FYNNEI. Trimming shortened V by 7 bases and J by 2 bases, and 5 bases separated the two germline ends. CDR3 DNA: TGTGCCAGCATTCTAAACTATGGCTACACCTTC. It encodes CASILNYGYTF.